These 7 T cell receptor beta chains share one sample of origin, sequenced in a study of Graves' ophthalmopathy and Graves' hyperthyroidism. Beta-chain TCR CDR3 regions were amplified from RNA transcripts. Investigators did first-round RT-PCR with HTBI primers, then second-round multiplex PCR. TCRdb recomputed calls from the multiplex PCR reads with MiXCR, one row per CDR3 protein. The data contain over a million distinct CDR3 sequences, less than 45% of them singletons. The sequencing sample was made of peripheral blood or thyroid tissue (not recorded which). The source of these receptors is an adult man with Graves' hyperthyroidism.

The V gene is TRBV12-3 or TRBV12-4, the J gene TRBJ1-2; D gene uncertain. The CDR3 is 14 amino acids. V was clipped by 2 bases and J by 4 bases, with 11 bases between them. The CDR3 bases are TGTGCCAGCAGTTTATCAGACCAACTCTATGGCTACACCTTC. Its protein product is CASSLSDQLYGYTF.

This clonotype was seen only a few times. The J gene is TRBJ1-5, the V gene TRBV6-5; possibly TRBD1 for D (6 bases). Trimming left V 5 bases short and J 7 bases short, with 12 bases between. The CDR3 contains 13 residues. Germline lookup yields CDR1 MNHEY and CDR2 SVGAGI. CDR3 amino acids: CASSHEGVQPQHF. The CDR3 DNA sequence: TGTGCCAGCAGTCACGAGGGGGTCCAGCCCCAGCATTTT.

The genes are TRBV6-1 and TRBJ1-4; a possible D gene is TRBD1 (6 bases). With 9 bases removed from V and 8 bases from J, the gap between germline ends came to 16 bases. Germline lookup yields CDR1 MNHNS and CDR2 SASEGT. This CDR3 spans 13 amino acids. Written as DNA, the CDR3 is TGTGCCAGTCGACAGGAGGGCGGAGAAAAACTGTTTTTT. Its protein product is CASRQEGGEKLFF.

This clonotype was seen ten or more times. The rearrangement links TRBV12-3 or TRBV12-4 to TRBJ2-2, with D unresolved. This CDR3 is built from 11 residues. The germline V and J ends were trimmed by 8 bases and 3 bases, with 4 bases remaining between them. CDR3 DNA sequence: TGTGCCAGCTATCACACCGGGGAGCTGTTTTTT. Translating gives CASYHTGELFF.

This clonotype was counted at least ten times. J is TRBJ1-1 and V is TRBV12-3 or TRBV12-4; TRBD1 might be the D (5 bases). This CDR3 region has 12 residues. Trimming pared 6 bases from V and 11 bases from J, leaving 16 bases between. The DNA for the CDR3 is TGTGCCAGCAGCACTGGGGGGGTAGACGCTTTCTTT. It yields the protein CASSTGGVDAFF.

The chain carries TRBV28 and TRBJ2-7; TRBD2 matches 11 bases. Germline CDR1 MDHEN, CDR2 SYDVKM. The CDR3 is 15 amino acids. The J segment lost 5 bases and the V segment lost 6 bases, leaving 9 bases of the junction unmatched. In DNA form, the CDR3 reads TGTGCCAGCAGACATAGCGGGAGGGACACGCACGAGCAGTACTTC. Translation: CASRHSGRDTHEQYF. Full variable domain (rest looked up from reference TRBV28 and TRBJ2-7): DVKVTQSSRYLVKRTGEKVFLECVQDMDHENMFWYRQDPGLGLRLIYFSYDVKMKEKGDIPEGYSVSREKKERFSLILESASTNQTSMYLCASRHSGRDTHEQYFGPGTRLTVT.

The gene calls are TRBV2 and TRBJ1-5, with 7 bases fitting TRBD1. The V gene end was trimmed by 5 bases and the J gene end by 3 bases; junction bases not matched to a gene: 7. CDR3 length: 15 amino acids. Germline lookup yields CDR1 SNHLY and CDR2 FYNNEI. The CDR3 spells CASSFPDRNNQPQHF. In nucleotides, the CDR3 is TGTGCCAGCAGTTTCCCGGACAGGAACAATCAGCCCCAGCATTTT.